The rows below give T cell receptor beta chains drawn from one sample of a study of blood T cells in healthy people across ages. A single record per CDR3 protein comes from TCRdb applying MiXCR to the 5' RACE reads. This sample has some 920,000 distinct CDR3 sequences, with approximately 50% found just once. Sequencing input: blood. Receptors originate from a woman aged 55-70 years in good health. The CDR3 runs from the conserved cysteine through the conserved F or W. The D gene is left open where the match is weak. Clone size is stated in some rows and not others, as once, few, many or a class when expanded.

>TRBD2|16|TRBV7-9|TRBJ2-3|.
CASSLSGVRSGMTQYF
TGTGCCAGCAGCTTATCCGGGGTTAGAAGCGGGATGACGCAGTATTTT
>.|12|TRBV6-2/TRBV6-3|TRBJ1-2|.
CASSYSRIGYTF
TGTGCCAGCAGTTACTCGCGGATTGGCTACACCTTC
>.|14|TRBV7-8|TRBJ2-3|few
CASKMAGPVDTQYF
TGTGCCAGCAAGATGGCAGGGCCCGTGGATACGCAGTATTTT
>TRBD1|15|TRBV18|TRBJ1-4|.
CASSPRDRGNEKLFF
TGTGCCAGCTCACCAAGGGACAGGGGGAATGAAAAACTGTTTTTT
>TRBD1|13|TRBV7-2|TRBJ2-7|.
CASSVDRAYEQYF
TGTGCCAGCAGCGTCGACAGGGCCTACGAGCAGTACTTC
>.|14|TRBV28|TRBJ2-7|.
CASSSNRARYEQYF
TGTGCCAGCAGTAGTAACAGGGCCAGGTACGAGCAGTACTTC
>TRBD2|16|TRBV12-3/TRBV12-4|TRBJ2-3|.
CASSGRTSGRVNTQYF
TGTGCCAGCAGTGGACGAACTAGCGGGAGGGTCAATACGCAGTATTTT
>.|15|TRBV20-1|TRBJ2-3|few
CSAINGRWVTDTQYF
TGCAGTGCTATCAACGGGAGATGGGTCACAGATACGCAGTATTTT
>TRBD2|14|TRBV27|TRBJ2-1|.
CASSLAGEANEQIF
TGTGCCAGCAGTTTAGCGGGAGAGGCGAATGAGCAGATCTTC
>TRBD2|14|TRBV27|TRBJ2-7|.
CASNAGLAASEQYF
TGTGCCAGCAACGCGGGACTAGCGGCCTCCGAGCAGTACTTC
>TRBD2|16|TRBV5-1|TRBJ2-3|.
CASSLMNSGSSDTQYF
TGCGCCAGCAGCTTGATGAATAGCGGGAGTTCGGATACGCAGTATTTT
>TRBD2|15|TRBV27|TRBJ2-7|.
CASSSGGGVIYEQYF
TGTGCCAGCAGTTCGGGAGGAGGGGTCATATACGAGCAGTACTTC
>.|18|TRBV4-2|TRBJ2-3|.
CASSQEPASWSSTDTQYF
TGTGCCAGCAGCCAAGAACCGGCTAGCTGGAGTAGCACAGATACGCAGTATTTT
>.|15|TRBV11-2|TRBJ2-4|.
CASSRGGPPNDIQYF
TGTGCCAGCAGTAGAGGGGGGCCCCCGAATGATATTCAGTACTTC
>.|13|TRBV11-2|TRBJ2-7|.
CASSLVPPSEQYF
TGTGCCAGCAGCTTAGTGCCTCCCTCCGAGCAGTACTTC
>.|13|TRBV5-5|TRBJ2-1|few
CASSLAPAEGQFF
TGTGCCAGCAGCTTGGCGCCCGCTGAGGGGCAGTTCTTC
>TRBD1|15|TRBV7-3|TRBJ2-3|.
CASSKRTGTTDTQYF
TGTGCCAGCAGCAAACGGACAGGGACCACAGATACGCAGTATTTT
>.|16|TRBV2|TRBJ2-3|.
CASSEYGGPRTDTQYF
TGTGCCAGCAGTGAATACGGCGGGCCCCGCACAGATACGCAGTATTTT
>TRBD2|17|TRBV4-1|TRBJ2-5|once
CASSPYSEAGVDKTQYF
TGCGCCAGCAGCCCGTATTCGGAAGCGGGAGTCGACAAGACCCAGTACTTC
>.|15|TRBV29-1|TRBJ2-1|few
CSVGPGLGISREQFF
TGCAGCGTGGGGCCGGGGCTCGGCATTTCGAGAGAGCAGTTCTTC
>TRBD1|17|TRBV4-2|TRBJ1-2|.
CASSQVFGTGENYGYTF
TGTGCCAGCAGCCAAGTATTCGGGACAGGGGAGAACTATGGCTACACCTTC
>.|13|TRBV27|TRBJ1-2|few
CASSTRENYGYTF
TGTGCCAGCAGTACCAGGGAAAACTATGGCTACACCTTC
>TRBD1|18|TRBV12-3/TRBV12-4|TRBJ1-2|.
CASSLGPGTGTAGYGYTF
TGTGCCAGCAGTTTAGGTCCCGGGACAGGGACCGCTGGGTATGGCTACACCTTC
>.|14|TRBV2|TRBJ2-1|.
CASSESWSVGEQFF
TGTGCCAGCAGTGAGAGTTGGAGTGTCGGTGAGCAGTTCTTC
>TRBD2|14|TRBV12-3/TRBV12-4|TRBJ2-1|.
CASILGLEFNEQFF
TGTGCCAGCATTCTCGGACTAGAGTTCAATGAGCAGTTCTTC
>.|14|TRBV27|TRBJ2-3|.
CASSWGFGADTQYF
TGTGCCAGCAGTTGGGGGTTCGGCGCAGATACGCAGTATTTT
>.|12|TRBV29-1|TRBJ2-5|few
CSVDLQGETQYF
TGCAGCGTTGATTTGCAGGGGGAGACCCAGTACTTC
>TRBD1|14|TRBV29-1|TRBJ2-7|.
CSARVGTGGHEQYF
TGCAGCGCGCGGGTCGGGACAGGGGGACACGAGCAGTACTTC
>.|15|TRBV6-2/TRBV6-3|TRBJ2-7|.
CASRNKGHLSYEQYF
TGTGCCAGCAGGAATAAGGGACACTTGAGCTACGAGCAGTACTTC
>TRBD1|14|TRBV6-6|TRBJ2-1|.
CASTRDRGYNEQFF
TGTGCCAGCACTCGGGACAGGGGTTACAATGAGCAGTTCTTC
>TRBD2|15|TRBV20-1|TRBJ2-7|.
CSAGLAGGPTYEQYF
TGCAGTGCCGGACTAGCGGGAGGGCCTACCTACGAGCAGTACTTC